A selection of T cell receptor beta chains follows, all from one sample in a study of blood T cell repertoires in COVID-19. TCRdb's table, derived via immunoSEQ multiplex PCR, lists solely in-frame clones and lacks some. This sample yields approximately 150,000 clones, of which 65% to 85% are seen a single time; approximately 6% belongs to the top ten. The sequenced material came from PBMCs or T cells enriched from blood (not recorded which). The receptor source for this set is a man between 35 and 55 years old who had recovered from COVID-19. Both conserved end residues are part of each CDR3. The D gene is left open where the match is weak. For some rows the clone size is stated as once, few or many, or as a class when expanded; others skip it.

>.|TRBV5-1|TRBD1|TRBJ1-2
CASSDPGTGNGYTF
TGCGCCAGCAGCGACCCCGGGACAGGGAATGGCTACACCTTC
>few|TRBV7-9|.|TRBJ2-2
CASRADLVGELFF
TGTGCCAGCAGGGCCGACTTGGTCGGGGAGCTGTTTTTT
>once|TRBV15|.|TRBJ2-1
CATSRPGLDSSYNEQFF
TGTGCCACCAGCAGACCCGGGCTCGACAGCTCCTACAATGAGCAGTTCTTC
>.|TRBV19|TRBD2|TRBJ2-5
CASSIPAGGQETQYF
TGTGCCAGTAGTATTCCAGCGGGGGGCCAAGAGACCCAGTACTTC
>.|TRBV7-9|.|TRBJ1-1
CASSLGLGLNTEAFF
TGTGCCAGCAGCTTAGGTTTGGGGCTGAACACTGAAGCTTTCTTT
>few|TRBV5-1|TRBD1|TRBJ2-1
CASSLVGQGASGPNNEQFF
TGCGCCAGCAGCTTGGTGGGACAGGGGGCCTCCGGGCCTAACAATGAGCAGTTCTTC
>.|TRBV9|.|TRBJ2-7
CASSRPVLSYEQYF
TGTGCCAGCAGTCGCCCGGTTCTCTCCTACGAGCAGTACTTC
>.|TRBV5-4|TRBD1|TRBJ1-2
CASSLGQGAGYGYTF
TGTGCCAGCAGCCTTGGACAGGGGGCAGGGTATGGCTACACCTTC
>.|TRBV10-3|.|TRBJ1-2
CASIDRSWLEGYTF
TGTGCCTCCATCGACCGGAGCTGGCTCGAGGGCTACACCTTC
>.|TRBV24-1|TRBD1|TRBJ2-4
CATSDSIDREWNIQYF
TGTGCCACCAGTGATTCGATCGACAGGGAATGGAACATTCAGTACTTC
>.|TRBV2|TRBD2|TRBJ2-7
CASGLGREVEQYF
TGTGCCAGCGGGCTCGGGAGGGAGGTCGAGCAGTACTTC
>.|TRBV7-9|TRBD1|TRBJ2-1
CASSLGGQGARNEQFF
TGTGCCAGCAGCTTAGGGGGACAGGGGGCGAGGAATGAGCAGTTCTTC
>.|TRBV6-5|.|TRBJ1-2
CASSPDSWNYGYTF
TGTGCCAGCAGTCCGGACAGTTGGAACTATGGCTACACCTTC
>.|TRBV5-1|.|TRBJ2-3
CASSLEASGTDTQYF
TGCGCCAGCAGCTTGGAGGCTAGCGGCACAGATACGCAGTATTTT
>.|TRBV10-2|TRBD1|TRBJ1-2
CASSETGDYGYTF
TGCGCCAGCAGTGAGACAGGGGACTATGGCTACACCTTC
>.|TRBV19|.|TRBJ2-1
CASSLGTRNYNEQFF
TGTGCCAGTAGTCTAGGGACACGAAACTACAATGAGCAGTTCTTC
>.|TRBV10-3|.|TRBJ2-1
CAISASGGAEQFF
TGTGCCATCAGTGCCTCAGGTGGGGCTGAGCAGTTCTTC
>.|TRBV5-4|.|TRBJ1-1
CASSWAGRQGNTEAFF
TGTGCCAGCAGCTGGGCTGGGCGGCAGGGGAACACTGAAGCTTTCTTT
>.|TRBV19|.|TRBJ2-2
CASTGWTASTGELFF
TGTGCCAGTACCGGGTGGACAGCATCCACCGGGGAGCTGTTTTTT
>few|TRBV12-5|.|TRBJ2-7
CASGFRQGIIYEQYF
TGTGCTAGTGGTTTTCGCCAGGGGATAATCTACGAGCAGTACTTC
>.|TRBV6-5|.|TRBJ2-5
CASAVYQSGTQYF
TGTGCCAGCGCAGTCTACCAGTCGGGGACCCAGTACTTC
>.|TRBV9|TRBD2|TRBJ2-7
CASSETSGTYEQYF
TGTGCCAGCAGCGAGACTAGCGGTACCTACGAGCAGTACTTC
>.|TRBV4-1|.|TRBJ1-5
CASSRDLGNQPQHF
TGCGCCAGCAGCCGCGACCTAGGCAATCAGCCCCAGCATTTT
>.|TRBV27|.|TRBJ2-6
CASSFSGANVLTF
TGTGCCAGCAGTTTCTCCGGGGCCAACGTCCTGACTTTC
>.|TRBV14|.|TRBJ1-2
CASSQDLRYGYTF
TGTGCCAGCAGCCAAGATCTCCGCTATGGCTACACCTTC
>.|TRBV7-3|TRBD2|TRBJ2-1
CASSLMAGGDYNEQFF
TGTGCCAGCAGCTTAATGGCGGGGGGAGACTACAATGAGCAGTTCTTC
>.|TRBV7-9|.|TRBJ2-1
CASSSPQRFGNEQFF
TGTGCCAGCAGCTCTCCCCAGAGGTTCGGGAATGAGCAGTTCTTC
>once|TRBV11-3|.|TRBJ2-2
CASSGSGSGELFF
TGTGCCAGCTCCGGAAGCGGCTCCGGGGAGCTGTTTTTT
>once|TRBV3-1/TRBV3-2|.|TRBJ2-3
CASSQEDLGDTQYF
TGTGCCAGCAGCCAAGAAGACCTAGGAGATACGCAGTATTTT
>.|TRBV9|.|TRBJ2-3
CASSSGPGTDTQYF
TGTGCCAGCAGCAGCGGACCGGGCACAGATACGCAGTATTTT
>.|TRBV9|TRBD1|TRBJ1-5
CASSAQGAQPQHF
TGTGCCAGCAGCGCCCAGGGGGCTCAGCCCCAGCATTTT
>.|TRBV7-2|TRBD1|TRBJ1-4
CASTTRTGSDEKLFF
TGTGCCAGCACCACGAGGACAGGGAGTGATGAAAAACTGTTTTTT
>few|TRBV16|.|TRBJ1-5
CASRPPGKQPQHF
TGTGCCAGCAGACCCCCAGGGAAACAGCCCCAGCATTTT
>.|TRBV13|TRBD1|TRBJ1-1
CASSGGTVNTEAFF
TGTGCCAGCAGCGGGGGGACAGTGAACACTGAAGCTTTCTTT
>.|TRBV7-9|.|TRBJ2-5
CASRSGETQYF
TGTGCCAGCCGATCGGGGGAGACCCAGTACTTC
>.|TRBV6-1|.|TRBJ2-7
CASSEMSSAGTPYEQYF
TGTGCCAGCAGTGAAATGTCTAGTGCCGGGACACCCTACGAGCAGTACTTC